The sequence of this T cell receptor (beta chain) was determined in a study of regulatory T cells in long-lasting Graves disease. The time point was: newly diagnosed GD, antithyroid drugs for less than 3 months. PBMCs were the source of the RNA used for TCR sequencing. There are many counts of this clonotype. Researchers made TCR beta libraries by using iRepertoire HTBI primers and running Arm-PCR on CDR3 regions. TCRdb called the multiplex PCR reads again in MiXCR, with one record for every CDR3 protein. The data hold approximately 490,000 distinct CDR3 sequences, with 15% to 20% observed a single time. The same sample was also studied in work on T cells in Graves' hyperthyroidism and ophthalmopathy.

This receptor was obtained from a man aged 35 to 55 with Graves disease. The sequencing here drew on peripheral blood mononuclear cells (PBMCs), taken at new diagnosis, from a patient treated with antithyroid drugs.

The CDR3 nucleotides are TGTGCCAGCAGCCTTGGGGACACCGCGAACACTGAAGCTTTCTTT. Amino acids: CASSLGDTANTEAFF. The chain joins TRBV12-3 or TRBV12-4 to TRBJ1-1; the D gene is possibly TRBD1 (6 bases). V was cut by 6 bases and J by 1 base, with 15 bases left in between. This CDR3 is 15 amino acids long.